This TCR beta chain emerged from a study of blood T cell repertoires in COVID-19. About the research overall: Collection of acute and convalescent COVID-19 samples took place in the United States, Italy and Spain. The analysed material was cDNA or gDNA that came from T cells, B-cell-depleted T cells, or PBMCs.

V lost 3 bases, J lost 7 bases, and 6 bases lay in between. CDR1 and CDR2 from the germline V gene are SQVTM and ANQGSEA. This CDR3 region has 11 residues. Per the study methods: Estimated nucleated cell counts came from reference gene primer amplification. Repertoires were generated with immunoSEQ multiplex PCR, while TCRdb's copy carries only in-frame clones and drops some. D and trimming come from the DNA, and the V and J calls and clone size come from that table. There are over 200,000 clones in the sample; 83% occur only once, and 2% to 3% lies in the top ten. This clone came up once. Sequencing was carried out using peripheral blood. The chain joins TRBV29-1 to TRBJ1-4; D remains ambiguous. This clonotype was sampled from a woman in her forties with active or convalescent COVID-19. Here the CDR3 reads CSVDMAEKLFF. In DNA, the CDR3 is TGCAGCGTTGATATGGCTGAAAAACTGTTTTTT.